This is a list of T cell receptor beta chains from one sample in a study of high-grade serous ovarian cancer treatment subgroups. Sequenced by immunoSEQ multiplex PCR; TCRdb stores in-frame clones only, minus some. This sample has 930 or so clones, with 60% to 75% found just once. The sequenced sample consisted of tumor tissue. Receptors originate from a human donor with high-grade serous ovarian cancer. CDR3s include the opening cysteine and the closing phenylalanine or tryptophan. Fields, in order: J gene, clone size, D gene, V gene, CDR3 protein, CDR3 DNA. D genes are given only for firm matches. Clone sizes are given selectively: once, few, many, or a class where the clone is expanded.

TRBJ1-1 | NA | NA | TRBV29-1 | CSVVGARGNTEAFF | TGCAGCGTTGTAGGCGCCAGGGGTAACACTGAAGCTTTCTTT
TRBJ1-6 | NA | NA | TRBV21-1 | CASSNGRSYNSPLHF | TGTGCCAGCAGCAATGGAAGATCCTATAATTCACCCCTCCACTTT
TRBJ2-1 | NA | TRBD2 | TRBV28 | CASSSPNFAGANEQFF | TGTGCCAGCAGTTCACCCAACTTCGCGGGAGCAAATGAGCAGTTCTTC
TRBJ1-1 | NA | NA | TRBV7-8 | CASRKVQGPSVEAFF | TGTGCCAGCAGGAAAGTACAGGGCCCGAGCGTGGAAGCTTTCTTT
TRBJ2-1 | NA | NA | TRBV25-1 | CASSEGGLRVFSYNEQFF | TGTGCCAGCAGTGAAGGCGGACTCCGGGTTTTCTCCTACAATGAGCAGTTCTTC
TRBJ2-7 | NA | TRBD1 | TRBV7-9 | CASSARDRGFYEQYF | TGTGCCAGCAGCGCCCGGGACAGGGGCTTCTACGAGCAGTACTTC
TRBJ1-2 | NA | TRBD1 | TRBV27 | CASSFLRDSNYGYTF | TGTGCCAGCAGTTTTCTCCGGGACAGTAACTATGGCTACACCTTC
TRBJ2-3 | NA | TRBD2 | TRBV18 | CASSPGLAADTQYF | TGTGCCAGCTCACCCGGACTAGCGGCAGATACGCAGTATTTT
TRBJ2-3 | NA | NA | TRBV11-3 | CASSGGRELSDTQYF | TGTGCCAGCAGCGGGGGGCGGGAGCTCTCAGATACGCAGTATTTT
TRBJ2-5 | NA | TRBD2 | TRBV11-2 | CASSKGLAEGETQYF | TGTGCCAGCAGCAAGGGACTAGCGGAGGGGGAGACCCAGTACTTC
TRBJ2-5 | NA | TRBD1 | TRBV7-8 | CASSDGIGGAETQYF | TGTGCCAGCAGCGACGGGATAGGGGGCGCGGAGACCCAGTACTTC
TRBJ2-7 | few | NA | TRBV29-1 | CSVEGIQGTLGNYEQYF | TGCAGCGTTGAAGGTATCCAGGGGACTCTTGGGAACTACGAGCAGTACTTC
TRBJ2-3 | NA | NA | TRBV4-3 | CASSRLLPPGPSTDTQYF | TGCGCCAGCAGCCGACTCCTCCCCCCGGGGCCCAGCACAGATACGCAGTATTTT
TRBJ2-1 | NA | NA | TRBV18 | CASSLLGNEQFF | TGTGCCAGCTCCCTCCTCGGCAATGAGCAGTTCTTC
TRBJ1-2 | NA | NA | TRBV7-9 | CASSSGMSGYTF | TGTGCCAGCAGTTCCGGGATGAGCGGCTACACCTTC